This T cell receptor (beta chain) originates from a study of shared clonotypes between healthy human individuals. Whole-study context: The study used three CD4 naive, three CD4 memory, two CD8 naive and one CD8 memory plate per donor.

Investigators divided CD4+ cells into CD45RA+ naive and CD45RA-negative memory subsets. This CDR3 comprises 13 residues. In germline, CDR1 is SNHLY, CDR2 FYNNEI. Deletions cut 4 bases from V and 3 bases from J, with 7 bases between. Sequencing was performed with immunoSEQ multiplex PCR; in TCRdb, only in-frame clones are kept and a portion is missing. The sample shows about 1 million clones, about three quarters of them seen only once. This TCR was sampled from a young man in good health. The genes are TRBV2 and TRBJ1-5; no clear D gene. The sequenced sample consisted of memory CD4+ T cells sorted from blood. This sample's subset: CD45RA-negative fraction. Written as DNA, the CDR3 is TGTGCCAGCAGTGTACCGGTCAATCAGCCCCAGCATTTT. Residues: CASSVPVNQPQHF.